This TCR beta chain was documented in a study of cytomegalovirus exposure and HLA in healthy donors. Germline assignment: CDR1 SGHKS and CDR2 YYEKEE (reference sequence). Unmatched junction bases numbered 0, after V lost 3 bases and J lost 4 bases. The CDR3 totals 13 residues. Generated by immunoSEQ multiplex PCR, the TCRdb table keeps only in-frame clones and is missing some. The sample has more than 200,000 clones, around 91% seen once. The chain recombines TRBV5-5 with TRBJ2-5; TRBD2 agrees at 10 bases. The source of this sequence is a woman in her 30s in good health and CMV-seronegative. Sequenced material: PBMCs. The CDR3 DNA sequence: TGTGCCAGCAGCTCTAGCGGGAGAGAGACCCAGTACTTC. As protein: CASSSSGRETQYF.